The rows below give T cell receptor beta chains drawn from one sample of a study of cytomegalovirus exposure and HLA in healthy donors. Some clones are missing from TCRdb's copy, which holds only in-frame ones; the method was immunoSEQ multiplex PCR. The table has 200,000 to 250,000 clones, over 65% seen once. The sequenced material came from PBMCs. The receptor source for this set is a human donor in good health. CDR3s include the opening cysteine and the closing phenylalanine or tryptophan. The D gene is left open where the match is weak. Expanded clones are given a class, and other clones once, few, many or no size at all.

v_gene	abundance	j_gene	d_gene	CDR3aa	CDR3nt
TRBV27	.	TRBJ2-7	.	CASSWDVTGTYEQYF	TGTGCCAGCAGTTGGGACGTAACAGGGACGTACGAGCAGTACTTC
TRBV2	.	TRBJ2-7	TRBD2	CASRPGLAGSYEQYF	TGTGCCAGCAGGCCGGGACTAGCGGGATCCTACGAGCAGTACTTC
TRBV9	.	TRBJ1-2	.	CASSVSGQYYGYTF	TGTGCCAGCAGCGTATCGGGACAATACTATGGCTACACCTTC
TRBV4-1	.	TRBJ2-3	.	CASSQSGTGTDTQYF	TGCGCCAGCAGCCAATCTGGTACAGGCACAGATACGCAGTATTTT
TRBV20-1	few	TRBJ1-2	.	CSVRGNYGYTF	TGCAGTGTACGGGGTAACTATGGCTACACCTTC
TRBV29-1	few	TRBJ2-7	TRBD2	CSVERLAGDEQYF	TGCAGCGTTGAAAGGCTAGCGGGAGATGAGCAGTACTTC
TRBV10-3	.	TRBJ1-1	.	CAIRLAAGLETEAFF	TGTGCCATCAGACTAGCGGCGGGACTGGAGACTGAAGCTTTCTTT
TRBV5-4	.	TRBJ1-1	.	CASSLPRSEAFF	TGTGCCAGCAGCTTGCCCCGGTCCGAAGCTTTCTTT
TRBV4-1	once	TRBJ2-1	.	CASSQRLLALNEQFF	TGCGCCAGCAGCCAACGACTCCTAGCCCTAAATGAGCAGTTCTTC
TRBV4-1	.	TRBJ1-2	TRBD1	CASSRDRGNYGYTF	TGCGCCAGCAGTCGGGACAGGGGAAACTATGGCTACACCTTC
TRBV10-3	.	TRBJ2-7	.	CAIRGRGDDRVPYEQYF	TGTGCCATCAGGGGGCGGGGAGACGACAGGGTGCCCTACGAGCAGTACTTC
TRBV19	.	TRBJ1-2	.	CASSIPPAGGGYGYTF	TGTGCCAGTAGTATCCCTCCCGCGGGGGGCGGCTATGGCTACACCTTC
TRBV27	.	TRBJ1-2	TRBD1	CASSSQGARAGYTF	TGTGCCAGCAGTTCACAGGGGGCGCGGGCTGGCTACACCTTC
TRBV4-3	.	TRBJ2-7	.	CASSQELQARYEQYF	TGCGCCAGCAGCCAAGAGTTACAGGCCCGCTACGAGCAGTACTTC
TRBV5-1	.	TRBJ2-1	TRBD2	CASSLVFLAGGHEQFF	TGCGCCAGCAGCTTGGTGTTTCTAGCGGGAGGGCATGAGCAGTTCTTC
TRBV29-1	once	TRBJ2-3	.	CSVENQYRTGTPTDTQYF	TGCAGCGTAGAAAATCAATATCGAACAGGGACACCAACAGATACGCAGTATTTT
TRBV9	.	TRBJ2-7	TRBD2	CASSVGTSGNYEQYF	TGTGCCAGCAGCGTAGGGACTAGCGGTAACTACGAGCAGTACTTC
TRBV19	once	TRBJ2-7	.	CASRTGPQILSSYEQYF	TGTGCCAGTCGAACAGGGCCACAAATACTGAGCTCCTACGAGCAGTACTTC
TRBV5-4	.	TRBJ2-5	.	CASSGQGGRETQYF	TGTGCCAGCAGTGGTCAGGGGGGACGGGAGACCCAGTACTTC
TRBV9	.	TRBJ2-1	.	CASSPGLGGSYNEQFF	TGTGCCAGCAGCCCCGGGTTGGGGGGCTCCTACAATGAGCAGTTCTTC
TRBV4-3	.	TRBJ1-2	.	CASSQDLQVYGYTF	TGCGCCAGCAGCCAAGATCTACAGGTCTATGGCTACACCTTC
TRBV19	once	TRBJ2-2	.	CASSMHGNTGELFF	TGTGCCAGTAGTATGCACGGGAACACCGGGGAGCTGTTTTTT
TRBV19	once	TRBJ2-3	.	CASSISRLDTQYF	TGTGCCAGTAGTATATCCCGACTAGATACGCAGTATTTT
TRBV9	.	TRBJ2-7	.	CASSAASSAVYEQYF	TGTGCCAGCAGCGCCGCTAGCAGTGCGGTATACGAGCAGTACTTC
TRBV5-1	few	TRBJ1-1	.	CASSLDSLNTEAFF	TGCGCCAGCAGCTTAGACAGCTTGAACACTGAAGCTTTCTTT
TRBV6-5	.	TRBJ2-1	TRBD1	CASRRGSGYNEQFF	TGTGCCAGCCGCAGGGGGAGTGGTTACAATGAGCAGTTCTTC
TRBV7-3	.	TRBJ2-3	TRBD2	CASSAGTSVTDTQYF	TGTGCCAGCAGCGCCGGGACTAGCGTGACAGATACGCAGTATTTT
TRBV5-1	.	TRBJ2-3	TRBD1	CASSLRQGESTDTQYF	TGCGCCAGCAGCCTTAGGCAGGGGGAGTCTACAGATACGCAGTATTTT
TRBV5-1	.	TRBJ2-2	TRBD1	CASKGWTGGVTGELFF	TGCGCCAGCAAAGGATGGACAGGGGGCGTCACCGGGGAGCTGTTTTTT
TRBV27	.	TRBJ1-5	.	CATGRSGSQPQHF	TGTGCCACCGGTAGGAGTGGAAGTCAGCCCCAGCATTTT
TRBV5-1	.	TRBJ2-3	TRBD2	CASSHGGRPEDTQYF	TGCGCCAGCTCCCATGGCGGGAGGCCCGAGGATACGCAGTATTTT
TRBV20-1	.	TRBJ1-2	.	CSALQGGNTF	TGCAGTGCTTTACAGGGCGGTAACACCTTC
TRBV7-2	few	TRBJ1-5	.	CASSLVRSIYQPQHF	TGTGCCAGCAGCTTAGTCCGGTCAATTTATCAGCCCCAGCATTTT
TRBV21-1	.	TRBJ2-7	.	CASSKAGIYEQYF	TGTGCCAGCAGCAAAGCGGGCATCTACGAGCAGTACTTC
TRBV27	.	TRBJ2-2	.	CASSPIVSGELFF	TGTGCCAGCAGTCCAATTGTGTCCGGGGAGCTGTTTTTT
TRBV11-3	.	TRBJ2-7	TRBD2	CASSQLAGEEQYF	TGTGCCAGCAGCCAGCTAGCGGGAGAGGAGCAGTACTTC
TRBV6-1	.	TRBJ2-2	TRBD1	CASSRDRVYSGELFF	TGTGCCAGCAGTCGGGACAGGGTGTATTCCGGGGAGCTGTTTTTT
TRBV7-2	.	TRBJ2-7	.	CASRYSGSYEQYF	TGTGCCAGCAGATACAGCGGCTCCTACGAGCAGTACTTC
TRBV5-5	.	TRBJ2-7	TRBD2	CASSLAPSGSYEQYF	TGTGCCAGCAGCTTGGCTCCTAGCGGTTCCTACGAGCAGTACTTC
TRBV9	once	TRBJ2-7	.	CASSVAQGHEQYF	TGTGCCAGCAGCGTAGCCCAGGGTCACGAGCAGTACTTC
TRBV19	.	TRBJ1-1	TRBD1	CASSIPGGITEAFF	TGTGCCAGTAGTATCCCAGGGGGCATCACTGAAGCTTTCTTT
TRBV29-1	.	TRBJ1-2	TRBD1	CSVGQGAYGYTF	TGCAGCGTTGGACAGGGGGCCTATGGCTACACCTTC
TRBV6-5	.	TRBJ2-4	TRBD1	CASSSGTGGNIQYF	TGTGCCAGCAGCTCCGGGACAGGGGGCAACATTCAGTACTTC
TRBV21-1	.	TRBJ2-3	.	CASNLPTGNTDTQYF	TGTGCCAGCAACTTACCGACAGGGAACACAGATACGCAGTATTTT
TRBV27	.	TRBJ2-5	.	CASSFARGETQYF	TGTGCCAGCAGTTTCGCGCGGGGTGAGACCCAGTACTTC
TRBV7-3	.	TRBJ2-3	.	CASSQKIDRLSTDTQYF	TGTGCCAGCTCACAGAAAATTGACAGGTTGAGCACAGATACGCAGTATTTT
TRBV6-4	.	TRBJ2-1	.	CASSDSVSSYNEQFF	TGTGCCAGCAGTGACTCTGTTAGCTCCTACAATGAGCAGTTCTTC
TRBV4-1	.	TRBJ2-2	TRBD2	CASSHARLAGHGELFF	TGCGCCAGCAGCCACGCCCGACTAGCGGGACACGGGGAGCTGTTTTTT
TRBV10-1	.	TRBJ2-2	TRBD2	CASSECPGLAGGTGELFF	TGCGCCAGCAGTGAGTGTCCGGGACTAGCGGGGGGGACCGGGGAGCTGTTTTTT
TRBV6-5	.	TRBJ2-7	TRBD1	CASSYSWQGAAYEQYF	TGTGCCAGCAGTTACTCGTGGCAGGGGGCAGCGTACGAGCAGTACTTC
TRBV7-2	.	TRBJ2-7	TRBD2	CASSSSSGRASYEQYF	TGTGCCAGCAGCTCCTCTAGCGGGAGGGCCTCATACGAGCAGTACTTC
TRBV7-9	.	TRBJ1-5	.	CASSGTGGSGQPQHF	TGTGCCAGCAGCGGGACGGGGGGTTCGGGACAGCCCCAGCATTTT
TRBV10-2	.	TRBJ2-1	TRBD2	CASSESAGGGDEQFF	TGCGCCAGCAGTGAGTCGGCGGGAGGGGGCGATGAGCAGTTCTTC
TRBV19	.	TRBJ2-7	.	CASSTDRNYEQYF	TGTGCCAGTAGTACCGACAGGAACTACGAGCAGTACTTC